This T cell receptor beta chain was captured by sequencing in a study of blood T cell repertoires in COVID-19. Background on the study: The origin of the acute and convalescent COVID-19 samples was the United States, Italy and Spain. PBMCs, B-cell-depleted T cells, or T cells were the source of the cDNA or gDNA that made up the material.

Authors' processing steps: Reference gene primer amplification gave nucleated cell count estimates. Sequencing was performed with immunoSEQ multiplex PCR; in TCRdb, only in-frame clones are kept and a portion is missing. The V and J calls and clone size were taken over from that table, and D and trimming were inferred from the DNA. The sample yields more than 95,000 clones, around four fifths seen once. This CDR3 has 16 amino acids. The V segment lost 3 bases and the J segment 3 bases; nucleotides outside the gene matches: 11. The germline V gene encodes CDR1 SGDLS and CDR2 YYNGEE. This receptor was taken from a man between 60 and 75 years old with acute or convalescent COVID-19. This chain uses TRBV9 with TRBJ1-1, with TRBD1 matching over 7 bases. The specimen sequenced was peripheral blood. CDR3 amino acids: CASSAVPTGLYTEAFF. The DNA of the CDR3 is TGTGCCAGCAGCGCGGTCCCGACAGGGTTGTACACTGAAGCTTTCTTT.